The rows below give T cell receptor beta chains drawn from one sample of a study of immune cell composition in non-small cell lung cancer. Sequenced by immunoSEQ multiplex PCR; TCRdb stores in-frame clones only, minus some. The sample carries under 250 clones, 83% recorded once. Specimen: non-adjacent lung tissue. The receptors were gathered from a human donor with non-small cell lung cancer. Both conserved end residues are part of each CDR3. The D gene is left open where the match is weak. Size is stated for part of the rows, as once, few or many counts, or as a class when the clone is expanded.

TRBJ2-3 . TRBV6-4 TRBD2 TGTGCCAGCAGTGAAGCGGGAGACACAGATACGCAGTATTTT CASSEAGDTDTQYF
TRBJ1-4 . TRBV6-6 . TGTGCCAGCAGTTACTCGGAGGGGCGAGAAAAACTGTTTTTT CASSYSEGREKLFF
TRBJ2-1 once TRBV4-3 TRBD2 TGCGCCAGCAGCCAAGAACTAGCGGGAGGCGTGGGTGAGCAGTTCTTC CASSQELAGGVGEQFF
TRBJ2-2 . TRBV7-9 . TGTGCCAGTCGAATCGGCGGGGTCACCGGGGAGCTGTTTTTT CASRIGGVTGELFF
TRBJ2-7 . TRBV15 TRBD2 TGTGCCACCAGCACCGGGACTACCTCCTACGAGCAGTACTTC CATSTGTTSYEQYF
TRBJ1-5 . TRBV7-8 TRBD1 TGTGCCAGCAGCTTAGGGGGACAGGGCGTTCAGCCCCAGCATTTT CASSLGGQGVQPQHF
TRBJ2-7 . TRBV30 TRBD2 TGTGCCTGGAGTGCGGCTAGCGGCTACGAGCAGTACTTC CAWSAASGYEQYF
TRBJ2-1 . TRBV9 . TGTGCCAGCAGCCCACTAAGCGGCAACTACAATGAGCAGTTCTTC CASSPLSGNYNEQFF
TRBJ1-1 . TRBV18 . TGTGCCAGCACTTCCCTCGGACAGCCAGCTTTCTTT CASTSLGQPAFF
TRBJ1-4 . TRBV6-1 . TGTGCCAGCAGTGACAGTACAAATGAAAAACTGTTTTTT CASSDSTNEKLFF
TRBJ2-1 . TRBV11-2 . TGTGCCAGCAGCTTAGAAGCGGGCTTTAACAATGAGCAGTTCTTC CASSLEAGFNNEQFF
TRBJ2-7 . TRBV14 . TGTGCCAGCAGCCAAGACCCTGTCTACGAGCAGTACTTC CASSQDPVYEQYF
TRBJ2-3 . TRBV7-6 . TGTGCCAGCAGCTTGAGAACTTTTAGCACAGATACGCAGTATTTT CASSLRTFSTDTQYF
TRBJ2-6 . TRBV12-2 . TGTGCAAGTCGCACATCACCCTCCACACAAAGTCGGGCCAACGTCCTGACTTTC CASRTSPSTQSRANVLTF
TRBJ2-1 . TRBV4-1 TRBD2 TGCGCCAGCAGCCCACCGGGACTAGCGGGTTACAATGAGCAGTTCTTC CASSPPGLAGYNEQFF
TRBJ2-1 few TRBV30 TRBD1 TGTGCCTGGAGTCGTACAGGGGCCAGCTCCTACAATGAGCAGTTCTTC CAWSRTGASSYNEQFF
TRBJ2-7 few TRBV5-8 . TGTGCCAGCAGCTTGTTGGGCACGGCGGGGCAGTACTTC CASSLLGTAGQYF
TRBJ2-3 . TRBV7-3 TRBD2 TGTGCCAGCAGCGCGACTAGCGGAGAGACAGATACGCAGTATTTT CASSATSGETDTQYF
TRBJ2-1 . TRBV4-1 TRBD2 TGCGCCAGCAGCCAAGTTACTAGCGGGAGGGCTCCCTACAATGAGCAGTTCTTC CASSQVTSGRAPYNEQFF
TRBJ1-5 . TRBV30 . TGTGCCTTCACGGGGGAGGCGAATCAGCCCCAGCATTTT CAFTGEANQPQHF
TRBJ2-7 . TRBV11-2 TRBD1 TGTGCCAGCAGCTTAGTTGGACAGGGGTCCTACGAGCAGTACTTC CASSLVGQGSYEQYF
TRBJ1-3 . TRBV6-1 . TGTGCCAGCAGGGTCACGACCAGCGCTGGAAACACCATATATTTT CASRVTTSAGNTIYF
TRBJ2-1 . TRBV7-3 . TGTGCCAGCAGCTTAACGGAGCGGAGCTCCTACAATGAGCAGTTCTTC CASSLTERSSYNEQFF
TRBJ1-1 . TRBV5-1 . TGCGCCAGCAGCTGGGAGGGGGGTCTGGGAACTGAAGCTTTCTTT CASSWEGGLGTEAFF
TRBJ2-5 . TRBV13 TRBD2 TGTGCCAGCAGCTTAAGGGGTAGCGGGAGTTCGGAGACCCAGTACTTC CASSLRGSGSSETQYF
TRBJ2-7 few TRBV5-4 TRBD1 TGTGCCACTCGCTCCGGGACAGGGTTCTACGAGCAGTACTTC CATRSGTGFYEQYF
TRBJ1-1 . TRBV6-1 . TGTGCCAGCAGTCGGCGGACAACCGATGAAGCTTTCTTT CASSRRTTDEAFF
TRBJ2-1 . TRBV7-2 . TGTGCCAGCAGCTTGCAGACGGCTAGCAATGAGCAGTTCTTC CASSLQTASNEQFF
TRBJ2-1 . TRBV2 TRBD1 TGTGCCAGCATGGGGGACAGGGGTTCGAATGAGCAGTTCTTC CASMGDRGSNEQFF
TRBJ1-3 once TRBV2 TRBD1 TGTGCCAGCAGATCAGGGGGCTCCGCCGTCTCTGGAAACACCATATATTTT CASRSGGSAVSGNTIYF
TRBJ1-5 . TRBV19 TRBD1 TGTGCCAGTAGATCCGGACAGGGGATCAATCAGCCCCAGCATTTT CASRSGQGINQPQHF
TRBJ2-3 . TRBV25-1 . TGTGCCAGCAGTGAGTTAGACAGTGGGGCCACAGATACGCAGTATTTT CASSELDSGATDTQYF
TRBJ2-2 once TRBV5-1 . TGCGCCAGCAGCCCCGGAGGGGCAAGAACCGGGGAGCTGTTTTTT CASSPGGARTGELFF
TRBJ1-5 . TRBV6-5 . TGTGCCAGCAGTCCCCGGGGCATCGGGAGCCAGCCCCAGCATTTT CASSPRGIGSQPQHF
TRBJ2-7 . TRBV7-9 . TGTGCCAGCAGGCTGGGTTGGGACAATTCGGACGAGCAGTACTTC CASRLGWDNSDEQYF